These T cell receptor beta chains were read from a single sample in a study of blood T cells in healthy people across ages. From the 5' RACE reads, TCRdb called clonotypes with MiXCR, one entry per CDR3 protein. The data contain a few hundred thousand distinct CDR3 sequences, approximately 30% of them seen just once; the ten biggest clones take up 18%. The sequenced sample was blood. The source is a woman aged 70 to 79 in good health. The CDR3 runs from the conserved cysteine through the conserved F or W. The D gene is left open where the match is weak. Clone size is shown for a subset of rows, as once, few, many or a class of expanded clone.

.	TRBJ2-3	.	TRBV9	TGTGCCAGCAGCGTAGTAGGGACGGCAGATACGCAGTATTTT	CASSVVGTADTQYF
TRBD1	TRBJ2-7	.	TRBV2	TGTGCCAGCAGTGTGAGGGGGCTCGACGAGCAGTACTTC	CASSVRGLDEQYF
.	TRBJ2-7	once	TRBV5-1	TGCGCCAGCAGGACAGCCGACTACGAGCAGTACTTC	CASRTADYEQYF
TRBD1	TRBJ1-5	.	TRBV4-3	TGCGCCAGCAGCCAAGGGTCGCGGGACAGTAATCAGCCCCAGCATTTT	CASSQGSRDSNQPQHF
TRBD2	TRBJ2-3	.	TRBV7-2	TGTGCCAGCAGCTTTCTAGCGGGCGCAGATACGCAGTATTTT	CASSFLAGADTQYF
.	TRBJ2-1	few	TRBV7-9	TGTGCCGGCAGCTTAGTCTCTGGGATCTCCTACAATGAGCAGTTCTTC	CAGSLVSGISYNEQFF
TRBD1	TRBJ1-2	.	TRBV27	TGTGCCAGCAGTTCCTTGGGACAGGGGGCGGGCTACACCTTC	CASSSLGQGAGYTF
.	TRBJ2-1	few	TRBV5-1	TGCGCCAGCAGCTTGTTGGAGGGGGGCAATGAGCAGTTCTTC	CASSLLEGGNEQFF
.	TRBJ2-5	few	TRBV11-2	TGTGCCAGCAGCTTAGATCGCAGGGGACCCTGGGACTTC	CASSLDRRGPWDF
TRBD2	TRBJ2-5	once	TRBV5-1	TGCGCCAGCAGCTTGTTCTCTAGCGGGGGGTACCAAGAGACCCAGTACTTC	CASSLFSSGGYQETQYF
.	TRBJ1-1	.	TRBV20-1	TGCAGTACTAGAGGTGGCACTGAAGCTTTCTTT	CSTRGGTEAFF
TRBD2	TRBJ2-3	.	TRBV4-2	TGTGCCAGCAGCCAAGATTTAATAGCGGGGGACACAGATACTCAGTATTTT	CASSQDLIAGDTDTQYF
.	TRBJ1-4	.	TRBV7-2	TGTGCCAGCAGCTTTTCAGGCGGTACGGATGAAAAACTGTTTTTT	CASSFSGGTDEKLFF
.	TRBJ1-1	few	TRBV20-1	TGCAGTGCTAGAGTTCACGGGGGGACTGAAGCTTTCTTT	CSARVHGGTEAFF
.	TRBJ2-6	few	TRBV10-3	TGTGCCATCAGACGATCCCGGGACAATCTCTCTGGGGCCAACGTCCTGACTTTC	CAIRRSRDNLSGANVLTF
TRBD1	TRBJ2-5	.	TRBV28	TGTGCCAGCCTCCCCCCCAGGGGGCTTTTTCGCCAGGAGACCCAGTACTTC	CASLPPRGLFRQETQYF
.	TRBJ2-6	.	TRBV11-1	TGTGCCAGCAGCTTAGAGGGTTTCAGGGGATCTTCTTCGAGCTCTGGGGCCAACGTCCTGACTTTC	CASSLEGFRGSSSSSGANVLTF
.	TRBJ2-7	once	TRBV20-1	TGCAGTGCTAAGTCTAGTGGGAGTTGGGAGCAGTACTTC	CSAKSSGSWEQYF
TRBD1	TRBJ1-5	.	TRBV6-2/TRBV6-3	TGTGCCAGCAGTTCTATACAGGGGGCGGTGGGACGGCCCCAGCATTTT	CASSSIQGAVGRPQHF
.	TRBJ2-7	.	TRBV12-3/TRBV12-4	TGTGCCAGCAGTTTAACAGTCAGCTCCTACGAGCAGTACTTC	CASSLTVSSYEQYF
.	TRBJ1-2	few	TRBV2	TGTGCCAGCAGGTGGGACTCCAACTATGGCTACACCTTC	CASRWDSNYGYTF
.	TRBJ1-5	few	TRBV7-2	TGTGCCAGCAGCTTAGTTCCCACCAATCAGCCCCAGCATTTT	CASSLVPTNQPQHF
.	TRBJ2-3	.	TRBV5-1	TGCGCCAGCAGCTTGGTGGTCGGGGAGCCTAGCACAGATACGCAGTATTTT	CASSLVVGEPSTDTQYF
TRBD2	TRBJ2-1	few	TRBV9	TGTGCCAGCAGCGTAGTCGGTAGCGGGGGGTACAATGAGCAGTTCTTC	CASSVVGSGGYNEQFF
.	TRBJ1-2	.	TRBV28	TGTGCCAGCATCTCCCAGGCGGCAGGCCTCGTCAACTATGGCTACACCTTC	CASISQAAGLVNYGYTF
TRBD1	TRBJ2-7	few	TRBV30	TGTGCCTGGACCGGGACAGGGTCCTACGAGCAGTACTTC	CAWTGTGSYEQYF
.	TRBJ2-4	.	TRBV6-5	TGTGCCAGCAGTTACGGGGGGGGCTCGAACATTCAGTACTTC	CASSYGGGSNIQYF
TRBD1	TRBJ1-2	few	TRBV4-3	TGCGCCAGCAGCCAAGATTGGGACAGGGCCCGGGGTGGCTACACCTTC	CASSQDWDRARGGYTF
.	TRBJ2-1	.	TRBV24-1	TGTGCCACCAGTGACCCTAACTCCTACAATGAGCAGTTCTTC	CATSDPNSYNEQFF
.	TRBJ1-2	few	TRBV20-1	TGCAGTGCAACGAGGGGACGTGACTATGGCTACACCTTC	CSATRGRDYGYTF
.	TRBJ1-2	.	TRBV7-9	TGTGCCAGCAGACCCGACAGAGACTATGGCTACACCTTC	CASRPDRDYGYTF
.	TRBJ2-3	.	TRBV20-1	TGCAGTGCCGGGTGGAGGGGGGCGGATCCAGATACGCAGTATTTT	CSAGWRGADPDTQYF
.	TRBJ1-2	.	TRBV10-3	TGTGCCATCAGTGAGGGGTACAAGTATGGCTACACCTTC	CAISEGYKYGYTF
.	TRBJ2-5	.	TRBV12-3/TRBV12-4	TGTGCCAGCAGTCGGACTGAAAGTGGAGAGACCCAGTACTTC	CASSRTESGETQYF
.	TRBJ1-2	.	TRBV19	TGTGCCAGTAGTATGCAGCGGGATGGCTACACCTTC	CASSMQRDGYTF
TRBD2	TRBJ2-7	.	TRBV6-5	TGTGCCAGCAGAGGGAGCGGGGGTTCCTACGAGCAGTACTTC	CASRGSGGSYEQYF
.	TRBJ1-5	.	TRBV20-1	TGCAGTGCTAGAGATACTTCCTCCTCGGGACTGCCCAGGGATACGCAGCATTTT	CSARDTSSSGLPRDTQHF
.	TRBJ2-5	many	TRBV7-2	TGTGCCAGCAGCCCCAGGACAAGGGAGACCCAGTACTTC	CASSPRTRETQYF
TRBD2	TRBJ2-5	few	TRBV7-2	TGTGCCAGCAGCGCGGGACTAGCGGGGGCTCTGGAGACCCAGTACTTC	CASSAGLAGALETQYF
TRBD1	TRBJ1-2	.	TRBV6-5	TGTGCCAGCAGTTACATTCGGACAGGGGGCAACTATGGCTACACCTTC	CASSYIRTGGNYGYTF
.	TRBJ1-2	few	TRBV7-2	TGTGCCAGCAGCTTAGAACGCGTTGGCTACACCTTC	CASSLERVGYTF
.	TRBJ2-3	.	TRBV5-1	TGCGCCGGCAGCCATTCCCAGGGGGGGGCCTCAGATACGCAGTATTTT	CAGSHSQGGASDTQYF
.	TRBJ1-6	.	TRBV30	TGTGCCTGGAGACTGGGGGGACGGGGAAATTCACCCCTCCACTTT	CAWRLGGRGNSPLHF
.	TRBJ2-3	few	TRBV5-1	TGCGCCAGCAGCTTGGAGGGTACCACAGATACGCAGTATTTT	CASSLEGTTDTQYF
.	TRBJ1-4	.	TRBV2	TGTGCCAGCAGTGAAGGAAGGGGTTCTAATGAAAAACTGTTTTTT	CASSEGRGSNEKLFF
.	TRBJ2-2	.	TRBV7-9	TGTGCCAGCAGCTCCCACCAAAGGTTCGGGGAGCTGTTTTTT	CASSSHQRFGELFF
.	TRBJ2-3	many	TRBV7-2	TGTGCCAGCAGCGCGTCTAGCACAGATACGCAGTATTTT	CASSASSTDTQYF
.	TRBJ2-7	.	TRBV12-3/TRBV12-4	TGTGCCAGCAGTTCCGCAGGACACGCGCCCTACGAGCAGTACTTC	CASSSAGHAPYEQYF
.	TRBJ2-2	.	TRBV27	TGTGCCAGCAGTTTAAGGGGCACAGACACCGGGGAGCTGTTTTTT	CASSLRGTDTGELFF
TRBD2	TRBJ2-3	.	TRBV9	TGTGCCAGCAGCCCACGAGGGAGGGGTGATATTGGCACAGATACGCAGTATTTT	CASSPRGRGDIGTDTQYF
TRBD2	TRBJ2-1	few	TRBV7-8	TGTGCCAGCAGCTTAGGGCTAGCGGGGGTCCTGAGCTCCTACAATGAGCAGTTCTTC	CASSLGLAGVLSSYNEQFF
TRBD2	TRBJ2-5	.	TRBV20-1	TGCAGTGCTATAGCGGGCGCTGGAGAGACCCAGTACTTC	CSAIAGAGETQYF
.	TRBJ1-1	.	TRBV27	TGTGCCAGCAGAACACCAGGGGTCCATCGGAACACTGAAGCTTTCTTT	CASRTPGVHRNTEAFF
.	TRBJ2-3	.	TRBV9	TGTGCCAGCAGCGTAGGTCGAGCGGGCCGCACAGATACGCAGTATTTT	CASSVGRAGRTDTQYF
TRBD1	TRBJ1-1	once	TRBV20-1	TGCAGTGCTAGTAGCCAGGGGGACACTGAAGCTTTCTTT	CSASSQGDTEAFF
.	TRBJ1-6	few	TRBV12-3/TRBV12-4	TGTGCCAGCACCAAAACAGGCATTAATTCACCCCTCCACTTT	CASTKTGINSPLHF
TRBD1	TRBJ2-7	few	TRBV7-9	TGTGCCAGCAGAGGTCGGACAGGGGCTTTCGCCGAGCAGTACTTC	CASRGRTGAFAEQYF
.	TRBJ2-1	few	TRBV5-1	TGCGCCAGCAGCTGGTCCGGGACTTCCGACCACAATGAGCAGTTCTTC	CASSWSGTSDHNEQFF
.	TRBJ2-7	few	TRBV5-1	TGCGCCAGCAGCTTGGGGGGCGGGGGCACCTGGGAGTACTTC	CASSLGGGGTWEYF
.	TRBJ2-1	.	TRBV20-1	TGCAGTGCTAGTCCCGGGGCCCCTTCGTACAATGAGCAGTTCTTC	CSASPGAPSYNEQFF